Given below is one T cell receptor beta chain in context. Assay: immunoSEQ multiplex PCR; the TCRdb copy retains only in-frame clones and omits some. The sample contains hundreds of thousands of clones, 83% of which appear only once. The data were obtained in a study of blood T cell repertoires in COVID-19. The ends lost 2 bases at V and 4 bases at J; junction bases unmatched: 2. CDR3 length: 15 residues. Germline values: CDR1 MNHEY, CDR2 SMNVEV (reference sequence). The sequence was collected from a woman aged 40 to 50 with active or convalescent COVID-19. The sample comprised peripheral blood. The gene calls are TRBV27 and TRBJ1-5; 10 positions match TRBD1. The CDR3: CASSLGTGANQPQHF. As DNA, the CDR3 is TGTGCCAGCAGTTTAGGGACAGGGGCAAATCAGCCCCAGCATTTT.